Listed below are T cell receptor beta chains from one sample, sequenced in a study of blood T cell repertoires in COVID-19. Data came from immunoSEQ multiplex PCR; TCRdb stores just in-frame clones and leaves some out. Seen here are about 210,000 clones, 85% observed once, and the top ten hold under 20%. Sequenced input: PBMCs or T cells enriched from blood (not recorded which). The source is a man aged 35 to 55 who had recovered from COVID-19. Both conserved end residues are part of each CDR3. Fields, in order: D gene, V gene, clone size, J gene, CDR3 protein, CDR3 DNA. D genes are given only for firm matches. Size values are once, few and many counts, or a class for expanded clones, and some rows have none.

>NA|TRBV3-1/TRBV3-2|NA|TRBJ2-7
CASSQGGGPYEQYF
TGTGCCAGCAGCCAAGGTGGGGGCCCCTACGAGCAGTACTTC
>TRBD1|TRBV6-1|once|TRBJ2-7
CASSEVLTGGYEQYF
TGTGCCAGCAGTGAAGTATTGACAGGGGGCTACGAGCAGTACTTC
>TRBD2|TRBV7-2|NA|TRBJ2-7
CASSLGRLAGVYEQYF
TGTGCCAGCAGCTTAGGGAGACTAGCGGGAGTCTACGAGCAGTACTTC
>NA|TRBV28|NA|TRBJ1-1
CASSLVQKNTEAFF
TGTGCCAGCAGTTTAGTTCAGAAGAACACTGAAGCTTTCTTT
>TRBD1|TRBV5-5|NA|TRBJ2-7
CASSFLSGTEAYEQYF
TGTGCCAGCAGCTTCTTGTCCGGGACAGAGGCCTACGAGCAGTACTTC
>NA|TRBV5-6|NA|TRBJ1-1
CASSFEGEVNTEAFF
TGTGCCAGCAGCTTTGAGGGAGAGGTGAACACTGAAGCTTTCTTT
>TRBD2|TRBV6-5|NA|TRBJ2-1
CASSLTSTSGLEQFF
TGTGCCAGCAGTTTGACTTCGACTAGCGGACTCGAGCAGTTCTTC
>TRBD1|TRBV19|NA|TRBJ2-7
CASSQTGGDEQYF
TGTGCCAGTAGCCAGACAGGGGGGGACGAGCAGTACTTC
>NA|TRBV14|NA|TRBJ1-1
CASSQATGLGAFF
TGTGCCAGCAGCCAAGCAACAGGGCTCGGTGCTTTCTTT
>NA|TRBV6-1|NA|TRBJ1-5
CASSESSNQPQHF
TGTGCCAGCAGTGAGAGTAGCAATCAGCCCCAGCATTTT
>NA|TRBV3-1/TRBV3-2|NA|TRBJ2-2
CASSQGWGASNTGELFF
TGTGCCAGCAGCCAAGGGTGGGGAGCCTCGAACACCGGGGAGCTGTTTTTT
>TRBD1|TRBV6-6|NA|TRBJ2-1
CASRAGTGGNEQFF
TGTGCCAGCAGGGCCGGGACAGGGGGAAATGAGCAGTTCTTC
>NA|TRBV2|NA|TRBJ1-5
CASSTEGSNQPQHF
TGTGCCAGCAGTACGGAGGGGAGCAATCAGCCCCAGCATTTT
>TRBD1|TRBV18|NA|TRBJ1-5
CASSLTGESNKPQHF
TGTGCCAGCTCACTTACAGGGGAGAGCAATAAGCCCCAGCATTTT
>NA|TRBV21-1|NA|TRBJ2-7
CASSKEETGASISGRVCREQYF
TGTGCCAGCAGCAAGGAAGAGACAGGCGCCTCAATTAGCGGGAGAGTGTGTCGCGAGCAGTACTTC
>TRBD2|TRBV29-1|NA|TRBJ2-7
CSVAGLAGDIYEQYF
TGCAGCGTTGCTGGGCTAGCGGGAGATATCTACGAGCAGTACTTC
>NA|TRBV19|NA|TRBJ2-5
CASSMSAGNTRETQYF
TGTGCCAGTAGTATGTCGGCAGGGAATACGCGGGAGACCCAGTACTTC
>NA|TRBV24-1|NA|TRBJ2-1
CASSRGARNEQFF
TGTGCCAGTTCACGGGGGGCGCGTAATGAGCAGTTCTTC
>NA|TRBV11-3|NA|TRBJ2-7
CASSAHRDEQYF
TGTGCCAGCAGCGCCCACAGGGACGAGCAGTACTTC
>NA|TRBV7-3|once|TRBJ2-3
CASSHYLVDTQYF
TGTGCCAGCAGCCACTACCTGGTGGATACGCAGTATTTT
>TRBD2|TRBV19|NA|TRBJ2-7
CASSITSASEQYF
TGTGCCAGTAGTATTACTAGCGCGTCCGAGCAGTACTTC
>NA|TRBV28|NA|TRBJ2-7
CAIQRAASRYEQYF
TGTGCCATCCAACGGGCGGCTAGCCGGTACGAGCAGTACTTC
>TRBD1|TRBV5-6|NA|TRBJ2-6
CASSLVGGAGANVLTF
TGTGCCAGCAGCTTGGTAGGGGGCGCTGGGGCCAACGTCCTGACTTTC
>TRBD1|TRBV3-1/TRBV3-2|NA|TRBJ1-2
CASSDRVGYGYTF
TGTGCCAGCAGCGACAGGGTCGGCTATGGCTACACCTTC
>TRBD2|TRBV3-1/TRBV3-2|NA|TRBJ2-1
CASSPEVSSGRGDEQFF
TGTGCCAGCAGCCCCGAAGTAAGTAGCGGGAGAGGTGATGAGCAGTTCTTC
>TRBD2|TRBV29-1|NA|TRBJ2-5
CSANGLAGETQYF
TGCAGCGCCAACGGACTAGCGGGAGAGACCCAGTACTTC